Listed below are T cell receptor beta chains from one sample, sequenced in a study of blood T cell repertoires in COVID-19. Some clones are missing from TCRdb's copy, which holds only in-frame ones; the method was immunoSEQ multiplex PCR. Of roughly 150,000 clones listed, roughly 86% are singletons. The source material was peripheral blood. The receptors stem from a woman of 80 years or more with COVID-19, enrolled during active disease. Both conserved end residues are part of each CDR3. A D gene is named only where the DNA matches it firmly. Size tells how often a clone was seen (once, few, many) or the class of an expanded clone, and some rows leave it out.

d_gene,v_gene,j_gene,abundance,CDR3aa,CDR3nt
.,TRBV19,TRBJ1-2,.,CASSPDRGYTF,TGTGCCAGTAGTCCAGACAGAGGCTACACCTTC
TRBD1,TRBV7-9,TRBJ1-1,.,CASSLSVLGQGNTEAFF,TGTGCCAGCAGCTTAAGCGTTTTAGGACAGGGGAACACTGAAGCTTTCTTT
.,TRBV6-5,TRBJ2-1,.,CASSYSRVNNEQFF,TGTGCCAGCAGTTACTCCCGGGTCAACAATGAGCAGTTCTTC
TRBD1,TRBV7-9,TRBJ1-1,.,CASSRQGGTEAFF,TGTGCCAGCAGCCGACAGGGGGGAACTGAAGCTTTCTTT
.,TRBV28,TRBJ2-5,.,CASSLSAGQETQYF,TGTGCCAGCAGTTTATCGGCCGGGCAAGAGACCCAGTACTTC
.,TRBV10-3,TRBJ2-2,.,CAITSRGPLFF,TGTGCCATCACTTCCCGAGGTCCGCTGTTTTTT
TRBD1,TRBV4-2,TRBJ1-2,.,CASSLRSGQGVLNYGYTF,TGTGCCAGCAGCCTAAGGTCGGGACAGGGAGTACTTAACTATGGCTACACCTTC
TRBD2,TRBV5-1,TRBJ2-3,.,CASSPGVAGGTDTQYF,TGCGCCAGCAGCCCGGGGGTAGCGGGAGGTACAGATACGCAGTATTTT
TRBD1,TRBV3-1/TRBV3-2,TRBJ2-7,.,CASSPQDRGRSYEQYF,TGTGCCAGCAGCCCTCAAGACAGGGGGCGCTCCTACGAGCAGTACTTC
TRBD2,TRBV3-1/TRBV3-2,TRBJ2-5,.,CASSQDRLAGAQETQYF,TGTGCCAGCAGCCAAGATCGACTAGCGGGGGCCCAAGAGACCCAGTACTTC
.,TRBV27,TRBJ2-1,few,CASSLIGASYNEQFF,TGTGCCAGCAGTTTAATAGGGGCCTCCTACAATGAGCAGTTCTTC
TRBD2,TRBV7-8,TRBJ2-1,.,CASSLKAGEGYNEQFF,TGTGCCAGCAGCTTAAAGGCGGGGGAAGGCTACAATGAGCAGTTCTTC
TRBD1,TRBV7-2,TRBJ2-7,.,CASSPAGGYYEQYF,TGTGCCAGCAGCCCCGCAGGGGGCTACTACGAGCAGTACTTC
.,TRBV5-1,TRBJ2-7,.,CASSLGIVADAYEQYF,TGCGCCAGCAGCTTAGGTATAGTAGCTGACGCCTACGAGCAGTACTTC
TRBD1,TRBV10-3,TRBJ2-7,.,CATTTGGQTGAREQYF,TGTGCCACCACAACAGGAGGACAGACAGGGGCGCGTGAGCAGTACTTC
.,TRBV2,TRBJ2-3,.,CASGGGTDTQYF,TGTGCCAGTGGAGGGGGCACAGATACGCAGTATTTT
.,TRBV4-1,TRBJ2-4,.,CASSQPRTKNIQYF,TGCGCCAGCAGCCAACCGCGAACCAAAAACATTCAGTACTTC
.,TRBV2,TRBJ1-2,.,CASSENRGGYTF,TGTGCCAGCAGTGAAAATAGGGGAGGCTACACCTTC
.,TRBV10-3,TRBJ1-1,.,CAISESGQATEAFF,TGTGCCATCAGTGAGTCTGGGCAGGCCACTGAAGCTTTCTTT
TRBD1,TRBV5-1,TRBJ2-1,.,CASSTGTGNYNEQFF,TGCGCCAGCAGCACCGGGACAGGGAATTACAATGAGCAGTTCTTC
.,TRBV5-1,TRBJ2-2,.,CASSLVRGPNTGELFF,TGCGCCAGCAGCTTGGTTCGGGGTCCGAACACCGGGGAGCTGTTTTTT
.,TRBV5-1,TRBJ2-3,.,CASSLAGAEADTQYF,TGCGCCAGCAGCTTGGCTGGAGCGGAGGCAGATACGCAGTATTTT
TRBD2,TRBV6-1,TRBJ2-2,.,CASSELTSGTGELFF,TGTGCCAGCAGTGAATTGACTAGCGGGACCGGGGAGCTGTTTTTT
.,TRBV19,TRBJ1-1,few,CASSPRTARNTEAFF,TGTGCCAGTAGTCCCCGGACAGCAAGGAACACTGAAGCTTTCTTT
TRBD2,TRBV18,TRBJ2-5,.,CASSPGTSGLSPGTETQYF,TGTGCCAGCTCACCCGGGACTAGCGGACTAAGCCCGGGGACAGAGACCCAGTACTTC
TRBD2,TRBV9,TRBJ2-7,.,CASSVEDSGRTYAYEQYF,TGTGCCAGCAGCGTAGAAGACAGCGGGAGGACTTATGCCTACGAGCAGTACTTC
.,TRBV5-6,TRBJ1-2,.,CASSIGPGSYGYTF,TGTGCCAGCAGCATAGGACCAGGGTCGTATGGCTACACCTTC
TRBD2,TRBV5-1,TRBJ2-1,.,CASSLDLAGTNEQFF,TGCGCCAGCAGCTTGGATCTAGCGGGAACGAATGAGCAGTTCTTC
.,TRBV20-1,TRBJ2-5,.,CSARDRSEKYF,TGCAGTGCTAGAGATCGATCGGAGAAGTACTTC
TRBD2,TRBV2,TRBJ2-1,.,CASSDRGLARVNEQFF,TGTGCCAGCAGTGACAGGGGACTAGCCCGGGTTAATGAGCAGTTCTTC
TRBD1,TRBV27,TRBJ1-6,.,CASSLHDRGRPGTLHF,TGTGCCAGCAGTTTACACGACAGGGGGCGCCCCGGGACCCTCCACTTT
.,TRBV18,TRBJ1-2,few,CASSPPPKQSHFHYGYTF,TGTGCCAGCTCACCGCCTCCGAAGCAATCCCACTTTCACTATGGCTACACCTTC
.,TRBV21-1,TRBJ2-5,.,CASSTSTRQVKEETQYF,TGTGCCAGCAGCACATCTACTCGACAGGTGAAAGAAGAGACCCAGTACTTC
.,TRBV4-3,TRBJ1-1,few,CASSQLQGGTEAFF,TGCGCCAGCAGCCAATTACAGGGCGGCACTGAAGCTTTCTTT
.,TRBV6-5,TRBJ1-5,few,CASKDSHSNQPQHF,TGTGCCAGCAAGGACAGTCATAGCAATCAGCCCCAGCATTTT
.,TRBV5-8,TRBJ2-7,once,CASSFPGTYEQYF,TGTGCCAGCAGCTTCCCAGGTACCTACGAGCAGTACTTC
.,TRBV5-4,TRBJ1-2,few,CASSWSVLVQKANYGYTF,TGTGCCAGCAGCTGGTCCGTTTTGGTACAGAAAGCTAACTATGGCTACACCTTC
.,TRBV28,TRBJ1-5,.,CASSTPGESNQPQHF,TGTGCCAGCAGTACCCCCGGGGAGAGCAATCAGCCCCAGCATTTT
.,TRBV2,TRBJ1-5,.,CASSEAVGAWNQPQHF,TGTGCCAGCAGTGAAGCTGTGGGGGCCTGGAATCAGCCCCAGCATTTT
.,TRBV12-3/TRBV12-4,TRBJ1-1,once,CASSLSGSTEAFF,TGTGCCAGCAGTTTGTCGGGGAGCACTGAAGCTTTCTTT
.,TRBV19,TRBJ2-2,once,CASFPGQITNTGELFF,TGTGCCAGTTTCCCCGGACAGATAACGAACACCGGGGAGCTGTTTTTT
TRBD1,TRBV10-3,TRBJ2-7,.,CAISPGQGAPYEQYF,TGTGCCATCAGTCCGGGACAGGGGGCCCCCTACGAGCAGTACTTC
TRBD2,TRBV11-2,TRBJ2-1,.,CASSMPLKRENEQFF,TGTGCCAGCAGCATGCCCCTAAAGCGGGAGAATGAGCAGTTCTTC
TRBD1,TRBV18,TRBJ2-5,.,CASSPQRWTGNKGETQYF,TGTGCCAGCTCACCACAAAGATGGACAGGGAACAAAGGAGAGACCCAGTACTTC
.,TRBV7-9,TRBJ2-7,.,CASSFSQGSYEQYF,TGTGCCAGCAGCTTTTCCCAGGGGTCTTACGAGCAGTACTTC
.,TRBV2,TRBJ1-1,.,CAAIRSEGLAEAFF,TGTGCCGCTATCCGTTCGGAGGGTTTGGCTGAAGCTTTCTTT
.,TRBV11-2,TRBJ2-7,.,CASSFVSPQGLAVSYEQYF,TGTGCCAGCAGCTTCGTTTCCCCCCAGGGGCTAGCGGTCTCCTACGAGCAGTACTTC
TRBD1,TRBV28,TRBJ2-7,.,CASRTTGSSYEQYF,TGTGCCAGCAGAACGACAGGGAGCTCCTACGAGCAGTACTTC
.,TRBV9,TRBJ2-6,.,CASSVDRNSGANVLTF,TGTGCCAGCAGCGTCGACAGGAACTCTGGGGCCAACGTCCTGACTTTC
TRBD1,TRBV5-3,TRBJ2-7,.,CARSYGTGSYEQYF,TGTGCCAGAAGCTACGGGACAGGGAGCTACGAGCAGTACTTC
TRBD1,TRBV10-2,TRBJ2-1,.,CASGRQGTDEQFF,TGCGCCAGCGGTAGACAGGGGACGGATGAGCAGTTCTTC
TRBD1,TRBV7-2,TRBJ1-1,once,CASSLRTGMNTEAFF,TGTGCCAGCAGCCTCCGGACAGGGATGAACACTGAAGCTTTCTTT
TRBD2,TRBV14,TRBJ2-5,.,CASSPPGLAETQYF,TGTGCCAGCAGCCCGCCGGGACTAGCGGAGACCCAGTACTTC